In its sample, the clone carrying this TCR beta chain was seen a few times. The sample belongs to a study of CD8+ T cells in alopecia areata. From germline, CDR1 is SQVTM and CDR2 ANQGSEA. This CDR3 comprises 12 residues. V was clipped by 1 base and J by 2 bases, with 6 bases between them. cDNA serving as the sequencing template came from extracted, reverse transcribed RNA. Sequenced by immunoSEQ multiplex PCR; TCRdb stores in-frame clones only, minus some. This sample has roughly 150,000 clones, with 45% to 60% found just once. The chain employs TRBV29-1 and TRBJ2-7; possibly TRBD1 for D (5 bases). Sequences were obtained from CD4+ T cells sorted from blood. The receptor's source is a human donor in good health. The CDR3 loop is CSVEVTAYEQYF. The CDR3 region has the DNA TGCAGCGTTGAAGTGACAGCCTACGAGCAGTACTTC.